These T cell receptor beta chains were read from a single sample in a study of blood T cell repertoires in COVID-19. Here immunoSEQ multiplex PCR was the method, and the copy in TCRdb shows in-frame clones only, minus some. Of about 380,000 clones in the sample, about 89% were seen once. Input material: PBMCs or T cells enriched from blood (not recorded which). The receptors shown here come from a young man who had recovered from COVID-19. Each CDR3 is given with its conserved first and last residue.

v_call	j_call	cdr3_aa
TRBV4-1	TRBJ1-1	CASSHLGANTEAFF
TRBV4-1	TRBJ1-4	CASSQVYEKLFF
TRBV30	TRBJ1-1	CAWSAALGAANTEAFF
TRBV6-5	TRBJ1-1	CASRGHQNTEAFF
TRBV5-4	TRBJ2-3	CASSLVRASGGTDTQYF
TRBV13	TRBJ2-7	CASSLGRYSYEQYF
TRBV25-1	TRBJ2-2	CASSPQATGELFF
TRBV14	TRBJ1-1	CASSQEFGGEAFF
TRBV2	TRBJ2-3	CASGREVGTDTQYF
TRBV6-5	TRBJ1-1	CASSYREDTEAFF
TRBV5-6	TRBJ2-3	CASSSKTGGTDTQYF
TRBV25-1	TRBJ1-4	CASSDQLNEKLFF
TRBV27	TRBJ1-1	CASRKTGKAEAFF
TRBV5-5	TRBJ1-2	CASSSGQGVDYGYTF
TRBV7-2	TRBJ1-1	CASSFYQNTEAFF
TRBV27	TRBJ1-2	CASSFREGREGYTF
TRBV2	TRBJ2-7	CATIGGSVGEQYF
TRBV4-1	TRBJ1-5	CASSQDPGVHQPQHF
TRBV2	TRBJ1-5	CASSLRTGMTPQHF
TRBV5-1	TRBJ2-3	CASSSGAAYTDTQYF
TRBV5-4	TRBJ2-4	CASSEGLAGVVKYF
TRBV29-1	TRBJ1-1	CSVAENRGQGEAFF
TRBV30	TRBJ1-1	CAWSGIRAEEAFF
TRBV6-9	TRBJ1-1	CASSSQVSTNTEAFF
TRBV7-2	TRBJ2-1	CASSSRQGDWDEQFF
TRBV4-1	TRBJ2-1	CASSQDIPSGGADEQFF
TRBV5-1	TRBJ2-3	CASSIDRADTQYF
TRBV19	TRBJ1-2	CASSPIDSGYTF
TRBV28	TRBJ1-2	CASRREGPFNYGYTF
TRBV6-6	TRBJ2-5	CASRNPAGGTGETQYF
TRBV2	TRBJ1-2	CASSPSGAGPSYGYTF
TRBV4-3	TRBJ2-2	CASRPQGLVSGELFF
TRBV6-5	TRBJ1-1	CASSYNRGTEAFF
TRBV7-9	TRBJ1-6	CASSYRAENSPLHF
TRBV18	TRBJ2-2	CASSPRTGGDTGELFF
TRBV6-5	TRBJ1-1	CASNRGNTEAFF
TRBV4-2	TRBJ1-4	CASSPGTTNEKLFF
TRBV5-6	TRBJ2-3	CASSSRGGTDTQYF
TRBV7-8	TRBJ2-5	CASSFRVETQYF
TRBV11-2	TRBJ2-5	CASSWGQVGKTQYF
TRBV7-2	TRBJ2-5	CASSSGVRETQYF
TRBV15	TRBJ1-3	CATKTGGVGNTIYF
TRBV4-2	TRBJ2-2	CASSGWFQENTGELFF
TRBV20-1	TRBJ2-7	CSASRDSQRNEQYF
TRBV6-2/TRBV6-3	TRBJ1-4	CASSYYPGKLFF
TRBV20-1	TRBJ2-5	CSATDQETQYF
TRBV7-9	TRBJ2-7	CASSLYGGTSGRRGEQYF
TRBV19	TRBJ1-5	CATTTGGLGKPQHF
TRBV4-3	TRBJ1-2	CASSQDWTAAYGYTF
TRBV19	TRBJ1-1	CASGTEAFF
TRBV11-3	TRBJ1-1	CASSLERNTEAFF
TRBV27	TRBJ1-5	CASSLTGPPWGNQPQHF
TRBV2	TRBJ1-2	CASSEMTAYYGYTF
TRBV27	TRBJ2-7	CASSLSTRAGGYREQYF
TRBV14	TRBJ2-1	CASSPRQGGYNEQFF
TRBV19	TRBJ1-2	CASSITGKADGYTF
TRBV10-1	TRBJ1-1	CASSESLGDRTEAFF